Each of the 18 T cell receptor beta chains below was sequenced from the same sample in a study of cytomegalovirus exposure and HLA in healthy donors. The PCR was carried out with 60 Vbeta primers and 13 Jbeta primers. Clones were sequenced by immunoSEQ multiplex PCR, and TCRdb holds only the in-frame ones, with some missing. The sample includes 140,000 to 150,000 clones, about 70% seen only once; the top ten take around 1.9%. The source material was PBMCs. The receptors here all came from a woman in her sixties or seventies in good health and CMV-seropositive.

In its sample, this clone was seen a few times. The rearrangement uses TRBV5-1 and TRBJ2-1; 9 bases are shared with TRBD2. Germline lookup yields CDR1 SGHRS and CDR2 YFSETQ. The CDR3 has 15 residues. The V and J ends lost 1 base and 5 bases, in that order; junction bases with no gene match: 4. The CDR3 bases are TGCGCCAGCAGCTTGTCAGCGGGAGGCCACAATGAGCAGTTCTTC. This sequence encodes CASSLSAGGHNEQFF.

The CDR3 nucleotides read TGCGCCAGCAGCTTGGGGCAGGGCCCGTTTGGTGGCTACACCTTC. Translating it yields CASSLGQGPFGGYTF. The J gene is TRBJ1-2, the V gene TRBV5-1, with a weak D call TRBD1 (5 bases). V gave up 0 bases and J gave up 7 bases, with 16 bases separating them. Germline values: CDR1 SGHRS, CDR2 YFSETQ. The CDR3 covers 15 residues.

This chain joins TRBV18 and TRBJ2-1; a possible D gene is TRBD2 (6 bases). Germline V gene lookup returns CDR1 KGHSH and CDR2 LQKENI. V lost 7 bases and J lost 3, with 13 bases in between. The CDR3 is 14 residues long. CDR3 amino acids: CASWDSENYNEQFF. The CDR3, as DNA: TGTGCCAGCTGGGACTCGGAAAACTACAATGAGCAGTTCTTC.

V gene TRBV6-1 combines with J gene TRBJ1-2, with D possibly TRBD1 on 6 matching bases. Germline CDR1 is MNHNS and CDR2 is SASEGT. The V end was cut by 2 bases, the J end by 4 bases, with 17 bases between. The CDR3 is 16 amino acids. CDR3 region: CASSEYPTGYTYGYTF. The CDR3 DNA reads TGTGCCAGCAGTGAATACCCCACAGGGTATACCTATGGCTACACCTTC.

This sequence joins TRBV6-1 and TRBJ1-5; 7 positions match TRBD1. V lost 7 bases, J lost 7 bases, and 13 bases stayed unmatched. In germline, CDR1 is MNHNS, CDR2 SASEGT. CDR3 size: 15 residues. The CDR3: CASIPATGYRQPQHF. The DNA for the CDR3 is TGTGCCAGCATTCCGGCGACAGGGTATCGCCAGCCCCAGCATTTT.

The CDR3 DNA sequence: TGTGCCAGCAGTGACAGGGGGCGTCCGACACCCCTCCACTTT. It translates to CASSDRGRPTPLHF. V gene TRBV6-5 combines with J gene TRBJ1-6, with 10 bases matching TRBD1. CDR3 size: 14 residues. Germline V gene lookup returns CDR1 MNHEY and CDR2 SVGAGI. After removal of 5 bases from V and 11 bases from J, the junction contained 6 bases not matched to a gene.

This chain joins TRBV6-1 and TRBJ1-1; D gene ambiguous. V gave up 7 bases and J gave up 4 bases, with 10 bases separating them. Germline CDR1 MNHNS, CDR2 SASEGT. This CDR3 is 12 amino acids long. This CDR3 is CASILLATEAFF. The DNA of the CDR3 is TGTGCCAGCATTCTACTCGCCACTGAAGCTTTCTTT.

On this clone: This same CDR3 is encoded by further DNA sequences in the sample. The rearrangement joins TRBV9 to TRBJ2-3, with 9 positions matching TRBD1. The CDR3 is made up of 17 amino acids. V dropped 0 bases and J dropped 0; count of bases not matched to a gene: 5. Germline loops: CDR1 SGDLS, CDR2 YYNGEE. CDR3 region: CASSVEGQGLSTDTQYF. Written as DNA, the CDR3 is TGTGCCAGCAGCGTAGAGGGACAGGGACTTAGCACAGATACGCAGTATTTT.

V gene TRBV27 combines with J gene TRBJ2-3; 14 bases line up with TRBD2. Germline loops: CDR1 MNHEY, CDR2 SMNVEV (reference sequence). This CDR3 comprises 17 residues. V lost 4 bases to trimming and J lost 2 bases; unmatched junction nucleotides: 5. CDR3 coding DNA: TGTGCCAGCAGTTCTGGACTAGCGGGAGGAAACACAGATACGCAGTATTTT. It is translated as CASSSGLAGGNTDTQYF.

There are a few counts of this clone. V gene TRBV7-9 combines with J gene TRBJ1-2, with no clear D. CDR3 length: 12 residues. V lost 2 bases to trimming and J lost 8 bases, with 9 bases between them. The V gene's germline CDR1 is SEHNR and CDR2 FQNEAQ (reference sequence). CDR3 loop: CASSLPVEGYTF. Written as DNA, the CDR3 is TGTGCCAGCAGCTTACCTGTGGAGGGCTACACCTTC.

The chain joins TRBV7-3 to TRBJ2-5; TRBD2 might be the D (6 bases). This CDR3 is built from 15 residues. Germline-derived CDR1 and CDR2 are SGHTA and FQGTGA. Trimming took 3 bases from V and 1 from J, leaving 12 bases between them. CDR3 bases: TGTGCCAGCAGCTTCGGAGCGGGCCCCCAAGAGACCCAGTACTTC. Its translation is CASSFGAGPQETQYF.

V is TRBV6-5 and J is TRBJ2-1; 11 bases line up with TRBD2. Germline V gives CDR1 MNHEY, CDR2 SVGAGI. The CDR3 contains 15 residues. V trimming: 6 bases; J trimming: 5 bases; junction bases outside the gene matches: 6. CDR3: CASSRGTSGNNEQFF. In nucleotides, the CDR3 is TGTGCCAGCAGCCGCGGGACTAGCGGAAACAATGAGCAGTTCTTC.

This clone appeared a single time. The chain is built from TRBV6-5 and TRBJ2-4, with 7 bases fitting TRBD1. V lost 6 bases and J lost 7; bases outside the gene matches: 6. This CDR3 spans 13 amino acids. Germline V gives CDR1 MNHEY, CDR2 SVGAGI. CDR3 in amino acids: CASSPGTANIQYF. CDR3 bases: TGTGCCAGCAGCCCCGGGACAGCCAACATTCAGTACTTC.

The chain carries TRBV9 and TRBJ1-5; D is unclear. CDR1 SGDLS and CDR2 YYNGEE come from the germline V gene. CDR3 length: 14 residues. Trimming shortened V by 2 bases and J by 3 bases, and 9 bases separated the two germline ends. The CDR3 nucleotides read TGTGCCAGCAGCGTTGACGGAGCCAATCAGCCCCAGCATTTT. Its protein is CASSVDGANQPQHF.

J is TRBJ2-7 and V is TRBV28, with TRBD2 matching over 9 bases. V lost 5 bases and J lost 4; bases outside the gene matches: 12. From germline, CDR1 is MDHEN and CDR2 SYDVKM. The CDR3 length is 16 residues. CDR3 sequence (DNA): TGTGCCAGCAGTCCCAAAGTGGCTAGCGGGATGTACGAGCAGTACTTC. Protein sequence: CASSPKVASGMYEQYF. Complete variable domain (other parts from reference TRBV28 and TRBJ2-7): DVKVTQSSRYLVKRTGEKVFLECVQDMDHENMFWYRQDPGLGLRLIYFSYDVKMKEKGDIPEGYSVSREKKERFSLILESASTNQTSMYLCASSPKVASGMYEQYFGPGTRLTVT.

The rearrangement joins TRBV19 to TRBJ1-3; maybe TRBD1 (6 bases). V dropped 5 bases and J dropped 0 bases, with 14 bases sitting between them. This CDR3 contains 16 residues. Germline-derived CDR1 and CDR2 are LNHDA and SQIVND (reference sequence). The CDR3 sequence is CASSDNRVPSGNTIYF. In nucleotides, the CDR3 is TGTGCCAGTAGTGATAACAGGGTACCCTCTGGAAACACCATATATTTT.

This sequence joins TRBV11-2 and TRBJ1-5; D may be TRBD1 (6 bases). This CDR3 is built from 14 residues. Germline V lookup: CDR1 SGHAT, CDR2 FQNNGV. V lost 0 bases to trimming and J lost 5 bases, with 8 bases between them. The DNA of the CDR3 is TGTGCCAGCAGCTTAGAGGGGGCAGATCAGCCCCAGCATTTT. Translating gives CASSLEGADQPQHF.

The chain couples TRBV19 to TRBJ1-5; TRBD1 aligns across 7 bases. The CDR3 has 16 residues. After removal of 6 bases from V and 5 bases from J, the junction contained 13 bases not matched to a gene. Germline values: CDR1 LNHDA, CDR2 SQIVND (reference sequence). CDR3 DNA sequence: TGTGCCAGTAGAACCATAGACAGGGCGAGCGATCAGCCCCAGCATTTT. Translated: CASRTIDRASDQPQHF.